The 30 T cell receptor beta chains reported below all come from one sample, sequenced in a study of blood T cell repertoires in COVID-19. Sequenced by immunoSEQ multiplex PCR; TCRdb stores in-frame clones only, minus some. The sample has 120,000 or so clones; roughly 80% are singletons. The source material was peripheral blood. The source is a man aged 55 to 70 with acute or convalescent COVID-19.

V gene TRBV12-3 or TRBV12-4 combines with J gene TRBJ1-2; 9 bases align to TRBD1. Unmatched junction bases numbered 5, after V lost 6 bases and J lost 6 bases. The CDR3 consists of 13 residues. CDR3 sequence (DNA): TGTGCCAGCAGGGTCGGGACAGGGAATGGCTACACCTTC. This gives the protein CASRVGTGNGYTF.

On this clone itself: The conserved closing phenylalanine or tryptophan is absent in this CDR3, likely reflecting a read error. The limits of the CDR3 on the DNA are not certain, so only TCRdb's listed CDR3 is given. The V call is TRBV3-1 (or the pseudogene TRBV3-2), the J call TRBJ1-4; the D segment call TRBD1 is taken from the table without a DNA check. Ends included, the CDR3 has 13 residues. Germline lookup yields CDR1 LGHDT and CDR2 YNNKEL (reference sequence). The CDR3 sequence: CASSRGTGGTVVV.

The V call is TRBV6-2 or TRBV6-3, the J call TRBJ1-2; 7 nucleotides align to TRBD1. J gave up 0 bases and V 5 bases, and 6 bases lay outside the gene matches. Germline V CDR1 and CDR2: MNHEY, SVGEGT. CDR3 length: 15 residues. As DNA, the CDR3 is TGTGCCAGCAGTCACCGGGACAGAGCTAACTATGGCTACACCTTC. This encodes CASSHRDRANYGYTF.

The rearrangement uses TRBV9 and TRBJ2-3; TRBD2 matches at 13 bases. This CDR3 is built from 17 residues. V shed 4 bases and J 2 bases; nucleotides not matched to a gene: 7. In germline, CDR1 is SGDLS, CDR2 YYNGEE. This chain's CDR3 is CASSSGGLAGITDTQYF. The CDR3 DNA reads TGTGCCAGCAGCTCCGGGGGACTAGCGGGGATCACAGATACGCAGTATTTT.

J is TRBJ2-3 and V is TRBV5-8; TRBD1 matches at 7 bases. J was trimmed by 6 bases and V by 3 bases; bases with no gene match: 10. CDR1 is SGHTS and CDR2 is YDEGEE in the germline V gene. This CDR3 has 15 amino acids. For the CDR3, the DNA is TGTGCCAGCAGCTCAGTTCTAGGGGGCGCGGATACGCAGTATTTT. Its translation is CASSSVLGGADTQYF.

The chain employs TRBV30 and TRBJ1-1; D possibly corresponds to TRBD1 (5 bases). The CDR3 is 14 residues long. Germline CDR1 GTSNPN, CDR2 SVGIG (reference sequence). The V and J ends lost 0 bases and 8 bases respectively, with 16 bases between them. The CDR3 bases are TGTGCCTGGAGTGTAGTCGGGGGGAGCAGGGAAGCTTTCTTT. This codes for CAWSVVGGSREAFF.

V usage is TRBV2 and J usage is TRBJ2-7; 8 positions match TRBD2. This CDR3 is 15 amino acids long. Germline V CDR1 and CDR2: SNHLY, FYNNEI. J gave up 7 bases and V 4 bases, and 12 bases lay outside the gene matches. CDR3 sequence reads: CASSGSSGKRGEQYF. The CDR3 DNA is TGTGCCAGCAGTGGAAGTAGCGGGAAACGAGGTGAGCAGTACTTC.

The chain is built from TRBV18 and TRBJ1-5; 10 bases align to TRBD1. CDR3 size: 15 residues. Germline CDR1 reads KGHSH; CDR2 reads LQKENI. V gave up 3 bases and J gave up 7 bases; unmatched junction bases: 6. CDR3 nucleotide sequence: TGTGCCAGCTCACCGCGACAGGGGGCCTCCCAGCCCCAGCATTTT. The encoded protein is CASSPRQGASQPQHF.

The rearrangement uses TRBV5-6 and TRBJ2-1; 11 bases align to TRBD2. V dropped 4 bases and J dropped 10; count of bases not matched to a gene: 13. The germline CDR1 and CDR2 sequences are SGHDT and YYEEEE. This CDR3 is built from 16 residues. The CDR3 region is CASSPSTSGVRKEQFF. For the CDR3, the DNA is TGTGCCAGCAGCCCGTCGACTAGCGGGGTTAGGAAGGAGCAGTTCTTC.

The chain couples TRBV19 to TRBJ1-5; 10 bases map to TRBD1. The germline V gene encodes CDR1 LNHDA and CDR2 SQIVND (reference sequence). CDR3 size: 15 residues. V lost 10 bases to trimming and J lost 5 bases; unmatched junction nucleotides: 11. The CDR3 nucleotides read TGTGCCACCGTTCCGGGACAGGGGTATCATCAGCCCCAGCATTTT. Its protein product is CATVPGQGYHQPQHF.

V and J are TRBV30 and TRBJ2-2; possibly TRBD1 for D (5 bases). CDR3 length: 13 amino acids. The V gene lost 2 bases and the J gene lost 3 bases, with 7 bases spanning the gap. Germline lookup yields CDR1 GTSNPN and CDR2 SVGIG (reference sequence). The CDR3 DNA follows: TGTGCCTGGAGTAAACAGGACACCGGGGAGCTGTTTTTT. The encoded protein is CAWSKQDTGELFF. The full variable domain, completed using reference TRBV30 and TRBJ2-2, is SQTIHQWPATLVQPVGSPLSLECTVEGTSNPNLYWYRQAAGRGLQLLFYSVGIGQISSEVPQNLSASRPQDRQFILSSKKLLLSDSGFYLCAWSKQDTGELFFGEGSRLTVL.

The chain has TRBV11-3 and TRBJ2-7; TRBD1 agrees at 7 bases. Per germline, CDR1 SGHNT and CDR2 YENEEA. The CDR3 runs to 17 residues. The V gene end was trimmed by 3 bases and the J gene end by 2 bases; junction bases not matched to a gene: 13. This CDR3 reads CASSLTTTGDPPYEQYF. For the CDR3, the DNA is TGTGCCAGCAGCTTGACCACCACAGGGGACCCCCCCTACGAGCAGTACTTC.

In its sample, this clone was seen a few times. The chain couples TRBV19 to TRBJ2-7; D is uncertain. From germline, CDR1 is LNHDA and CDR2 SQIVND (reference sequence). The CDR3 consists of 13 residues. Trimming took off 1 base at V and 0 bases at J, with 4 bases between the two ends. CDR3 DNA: TGTGCCAGTAGTATAGGGGCCTCCTACGAGCAGTACTTC. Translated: CASSIGASYEQYF.

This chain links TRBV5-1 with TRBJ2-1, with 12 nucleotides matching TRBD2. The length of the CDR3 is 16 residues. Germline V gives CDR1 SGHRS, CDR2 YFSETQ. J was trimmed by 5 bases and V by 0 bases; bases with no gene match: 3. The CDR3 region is CASSLGPSGGDNEQFF. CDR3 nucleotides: TGCGCCAGCAGCTTGGGTCCTAGCGGGGGGGACAATGAGCAGTTCTTC.

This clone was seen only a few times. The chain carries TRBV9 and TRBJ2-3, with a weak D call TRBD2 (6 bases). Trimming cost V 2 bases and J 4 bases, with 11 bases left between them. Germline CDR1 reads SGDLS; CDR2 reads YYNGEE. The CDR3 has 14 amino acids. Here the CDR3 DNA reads TGTGCCAGCAGCGTTCACCGGGAGTCAGATACGCAGTATTTT. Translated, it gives CASSVHRESDTQYF.

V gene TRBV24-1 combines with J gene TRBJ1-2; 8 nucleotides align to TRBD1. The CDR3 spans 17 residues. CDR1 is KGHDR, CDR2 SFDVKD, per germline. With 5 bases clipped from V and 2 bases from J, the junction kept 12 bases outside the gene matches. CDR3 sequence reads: CATSVGQGPHQNYGYTF. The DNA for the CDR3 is TGTGCCACCAGTGTCGGACAGGGACCGCATCAGAACTATGGCTACACCTTC.

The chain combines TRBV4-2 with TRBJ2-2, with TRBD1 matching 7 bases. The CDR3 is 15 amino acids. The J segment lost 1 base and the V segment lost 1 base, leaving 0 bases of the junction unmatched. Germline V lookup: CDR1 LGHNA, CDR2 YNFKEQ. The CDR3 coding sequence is TGTGCCAGCAGCCAAGGGGACAGGAACACCGGGGAGCTGTTTTTT. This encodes CASSQGDRNTGELFF.

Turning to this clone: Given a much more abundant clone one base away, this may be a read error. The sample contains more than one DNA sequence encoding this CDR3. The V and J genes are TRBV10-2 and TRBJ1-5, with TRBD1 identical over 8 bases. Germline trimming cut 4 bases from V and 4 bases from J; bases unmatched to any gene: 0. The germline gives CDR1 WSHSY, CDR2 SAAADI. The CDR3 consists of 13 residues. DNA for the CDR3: TGCGCCAGCAGTGGACAGGGGAATCAGCCCCAGCATTTT. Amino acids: CASSGQGNQPQHF.

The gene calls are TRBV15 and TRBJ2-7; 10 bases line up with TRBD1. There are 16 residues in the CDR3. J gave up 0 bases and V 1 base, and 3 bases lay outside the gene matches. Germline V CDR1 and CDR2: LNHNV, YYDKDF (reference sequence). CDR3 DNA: TGTGCCACCAGCAGAGGAGGGGACAGGGGCTCCTACGAGCAGTACTTC. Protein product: CATSRGGDRGSYEQYF. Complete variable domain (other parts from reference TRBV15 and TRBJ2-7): DAMVIQNPRYQVTQFGKPVTLSCSQTLNHNVMYWYQQKSSQAPKLLFHYYDKDFNNEADTPDNFQSRRPNTSFCFLDIRSPGLGDTAMYLCATSRGGDRGSYEQYFGPGTRLTVT.

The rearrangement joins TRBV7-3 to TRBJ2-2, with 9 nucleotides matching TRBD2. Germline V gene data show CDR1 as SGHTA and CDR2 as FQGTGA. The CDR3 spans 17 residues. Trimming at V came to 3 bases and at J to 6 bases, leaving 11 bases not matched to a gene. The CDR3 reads CASSFQPSGTTAGELFF. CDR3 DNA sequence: TGTGCCAGCAGCTTCCAACCTAGCGGGACGACGGCCGGGGAGCTGTTTTTT.

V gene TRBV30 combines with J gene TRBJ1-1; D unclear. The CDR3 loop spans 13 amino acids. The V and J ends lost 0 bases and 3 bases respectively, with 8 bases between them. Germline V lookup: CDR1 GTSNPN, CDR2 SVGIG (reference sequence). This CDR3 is CAWSVQRDTEAFF. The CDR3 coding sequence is TGTGCCTGGAGTGTACAGAGGGACACTGAAGCTTTCTTT.

The CDR3 here is CASSLGDRAANGYTF. CDR3 coding DNA: TGCGCCAGCAGCTTGGGGGACAGGGCGGCGAACGGCTACACCTTC. V and J are TRBV5-1 and TRBJ1-2, with TRBD1 matching 9 bases. V gave up 0 bases and J gave up 8 bases; unmatched junction bases: 8. The CDR3 consists of 15 residues. CDR1 and CDR2 from the germline V gene are SGHRS and YFSETQ.

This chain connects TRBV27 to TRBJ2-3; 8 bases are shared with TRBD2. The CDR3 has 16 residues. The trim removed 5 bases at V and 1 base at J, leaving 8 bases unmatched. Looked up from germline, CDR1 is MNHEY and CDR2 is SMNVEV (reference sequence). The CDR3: CASSPSTSGRTDTQYF. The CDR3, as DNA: TGTGCCAGCAGTCCATCCACTAGCGGACGCACAGATACGCAGTATTTT.

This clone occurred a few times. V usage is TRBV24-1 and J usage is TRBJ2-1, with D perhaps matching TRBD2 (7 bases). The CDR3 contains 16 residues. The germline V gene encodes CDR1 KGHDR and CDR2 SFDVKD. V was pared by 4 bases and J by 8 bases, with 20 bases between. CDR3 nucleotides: TGTGCCACCAGTGACGCTAAGGGGGGGGGAGCGGATGAGCAGTTCTTC. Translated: CATSDAKGGGADEQFF.

The CDR3 nucleotides read TGTGCCAGCAGGCTAGCGGGAGCTTCCGGGGAGCTGTTTTTT. This gives the protein CASRLAGASGELFF. The chain joins TRBV3-1 (or the pseudogene TRBV3-2) to TRBJ2-2, with 10 bases matching TRBD2. Germline CDR1 LGHDT, CDR2 YNNKEL (reference sequence). The CDR3 runs 14 residues. After removal of 6 bases from V and 6 bases from J, the junction contained 4 bases not matched to a gene.

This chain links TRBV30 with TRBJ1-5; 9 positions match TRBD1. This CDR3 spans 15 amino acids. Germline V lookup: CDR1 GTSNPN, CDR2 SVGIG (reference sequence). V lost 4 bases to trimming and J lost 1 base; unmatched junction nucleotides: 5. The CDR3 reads CAWNLGQGSNQPQHF. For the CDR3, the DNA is TGTGCCTGGAATCTCGGACAGGGGAGCAATCAGCCCCAGCATTTT.

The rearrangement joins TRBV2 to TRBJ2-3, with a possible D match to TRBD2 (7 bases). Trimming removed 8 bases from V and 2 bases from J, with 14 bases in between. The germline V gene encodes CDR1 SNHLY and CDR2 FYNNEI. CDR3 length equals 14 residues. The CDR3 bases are TGTGCCAGCTCTAAGGCGGGGGCCACAGATACGCAGTATTTT. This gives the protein CASSKAGATDTQYF.

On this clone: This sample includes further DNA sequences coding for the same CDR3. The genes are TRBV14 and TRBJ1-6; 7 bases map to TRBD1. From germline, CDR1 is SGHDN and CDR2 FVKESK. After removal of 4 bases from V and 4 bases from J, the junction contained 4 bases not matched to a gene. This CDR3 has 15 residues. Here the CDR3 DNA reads TGTGCCAGCAGCCTACGACAGGGATATAATTCACCCCTCCACTTT. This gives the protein CASSLRQGYNSPLHF. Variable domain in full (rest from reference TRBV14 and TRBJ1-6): EAGVTQFPSHSVIEKGQTVTLRCDPISGHDNLYWYRRVMGKEIKFLLHFVKESKQDESGMPNNRFLAERTGGTYSTLKVQPAELEDSGVYFCASSLRQGYNSPLHFGNGTRLTVT.

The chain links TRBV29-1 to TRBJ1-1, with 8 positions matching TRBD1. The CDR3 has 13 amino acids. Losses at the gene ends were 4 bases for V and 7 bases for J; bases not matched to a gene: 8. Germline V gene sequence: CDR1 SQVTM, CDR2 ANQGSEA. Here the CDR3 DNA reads TGCAGCGTTGTGCGGCAGGGGGCGGGTGAAGCTTTCTTT. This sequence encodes CSVVRQGAGEAFF.

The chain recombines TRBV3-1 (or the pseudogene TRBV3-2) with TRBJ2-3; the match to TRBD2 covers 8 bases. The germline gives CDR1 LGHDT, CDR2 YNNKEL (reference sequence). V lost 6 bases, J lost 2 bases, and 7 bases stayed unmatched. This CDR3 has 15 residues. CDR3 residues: CASSPGTRDTDTQYF. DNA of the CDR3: TGTGCCAGCAGTCCCGGGACTAGGGACACAGATACGCAGTATTTT.